This passage covers 24 T cell receptor beta chains from one sample sequenced in a study of T-cell memory formation after mild COVID-19 (dated by TCRdb to 2020 to 2022). The library was generated by 5' RACE. These reads were obtained on an Illumina NovaSeq 6000. TCRdb itself trimmed the public reads at Q25 with fastp, ran MiXCR and retained productive beta chains. CDR3 protein duplicates are merged, each entry listing the most common genes and DNA. The sample table lists under 400,000 distinct CDR3 sequences, 25% to 30% of them with a count of one. The top ten clones comprise about 13% of the sample. The specimen sequenced was PBMCs or a T cell subset sorted from them (not recorded which). These TCRs come from an adult woman who had mild COVID-19 (a few samples of this study predate the infection). The sample titles of this study are shuffled in the database, so cell type and time point are left out; the donor was told from shared clones.

The chain joins TRBV5-1 to TRBJ2-3, with D perhaps TRBD2 (6 bases). V was cut by 4 bases and J by 0 bases, with 21 bases left in between. The CDR3 runs 18 residues. Per the germline V gene, CDR1 is SGHRS and CDR2 is YFSETQ. The CDR3 DNA reads TGCGCCAGCAGCAGCGCGAAACTAGCACTTCCAAGCACAGATACGCAGTATTTT. Its translation is CASSSAKLALPSTDTQYF.

This chain links TRBV10-3 with TRBJ2-5; TRBD2 agrees at 10 bases. Germline V gene data show CDR1 as ENHRY and CDR2 as SYGVKD. The CDR3 totals 13 residues. Unmatched junction bases numbered 6, after V lost 10 bases and J lost 4 bases. The DNA for the CDR3 is TGTGCCACAGAAAGACTAGCGGGAGAGACCCAGTACTTC. Encoded protein: CATERLAGETQYF.

Only a few counts were recorded for this clonotype. V and J are TRBV5-4 and TRBJ2-5, with D tentatively TRBD2 (6 bases). The CDR3 is made up of 13 amino acids. Trimming left V 3 bases short and J 2 bases short, with 8 bases between. Looked up from germline, CDR1 is SGHNT and CDR2 is YYREEE (reference sequence). For the CDR3, the DNA is TGTGCCAGCAGCTGGACTACGCAAGAGACCCAGTACTTC. Residues: CASSWTTQETQYF.

This clonotype has only a few counts. This chain uses TRBV2 with TRBJ2-1, with D maybe TRBD1 (6 bases). This CDR3 spans 14 amino acids. The V gene's germline CDR1 is SNHLY and CDR2 FYNNEI. Trimming removed 3 bases from V and 7 bases from J, with 13 bases in between. CDR3 in amino acids: CASSDGTGRNEQFF. CDR3 DNA sequence: TGTGCCAGCAGTGATGGTACAGGGCGAAATGAGCAGTTCTTC.

A few counts support this clonotype. The chain combines TRBV7-9 with TRBJ1-3; D may be TRBD1 (5 bases). CDR1 and CDR2 from the germline V gene are SEHNR and FQNEAQ (reference sequence). V lost 5 bases and J 1 base, leaving 9 bases between the germline ends. The length of the CDR3 is 14 residues. CDR3: CASSRGDSGNTIYF. CDR3 nucleotide sequence: TGTGCCAGCAGCCGAGGGGATTCTGGAAACACCATATATTTT.

This chain uses TRBV5-1 with TRBJ2-5; 8 nucleotides match TRBD2. The CDR3 totals 14 residues. Trimming took 1 base from V and 4 from J; bases not matched to a gene: 3. The germline V gene encodes CDR1 SGHRS and CDR2 YFSETQ. The DNA of the CDR3 is TGCGCCAGCAGCTTGAGTAGCGGGGTAGAGACCCAGTACTTC. Amino acid sequence: CASSLSSGVETQYF.

The CDR3 reads CASSLFSGGLEETQYF. The CDR3 DNA reads as TGTGCCAGCAGCTTGTTTAGCGGGGGGTTAGAAGAGACCCAGTACTTC. The chain combines TRBV5-5 with TRBJ2-5; 10 nucleotides agree with TRBD2. CDR3 length: 16 amino acids. Germline CDR1 is SGHKS and CDR2 is YYEKEE (reference sequence). Trimming took 1 base from V and 3 from J; bases not matched to a gene: 6.

The gene calls are TRBV4-3 and TRBJ1-1; D ambiguous. The V gene lost 0 bases and the J gene lost 1 base, with 12 bases spanning the gap. The germline V gene has CDR1 LGHNA and CDR2 YSLEER. This CDR3 has 16 residues. For the CDR3, the DNA is TGCGCCAGCAGCCAAGATCGGGTAGGAAGGAACACTGAAGCTTTCTTT. Translation: CASSQDRVGRNTEAFF.

Only a few counts were recorded for this clonotype. The chain links TRBV6-5 to TRBJ2-7, with 12 bases aligning to TRBD1. The CDR3 loop spans 16 amino acids. CDR1 and CDR2 (germline): MNHEY, SVGAGI. Unmatched junction bases numbered 9, after V lost 2 bases and J lost 7 bases. CDR3 residues: CASSYGTGGSYREQYF. DNA of the CDR3: TGTGCCAGCAGTTACGGGACAGGGGGCTCTTATCGGGAGCAGTACTTC.

The chain has TRBV10-1 and TRBJ2-1; TRBD2 is a possible D gene (5 bases). This CDR3 has 14 amino acids. CDR1 is WNHNN and CDR2 is SYGVQD in the germline V gene (reference sequence). V gave up 2 bases and J gave up 6 bases, with 11 bases separating them. The CDR3 DNA reads TGCGCCAGCAGTGAGGGGGAACGGGGCAATGAGCAGTTCTTC. Translating it yields CASSEGERGNEQFF.

This clonotype has more than one count but fewer than ten. The chain joins TRBV15 to TRBJ2-3; the D is unclear. Germline lookup yields CDR1 LNHNV and CDR2 YYDKDF (reference sequence). Trimming took off 0 bases at V and 0 bases at J, with 10 bases between the two ends. The length of the CDR3 is 16 residues. CDR3 residues: CATSREAAPSTDTQYF. CDR3 in DNA: TGTGCCACCAGCAGAGAGGCAGCCCCTAGCACAGATACGCAGTATTTT.

This clonotype was seen once. The V gene is TRBV7-2, the J gene TRBJ2-1; 9 bases align to TRBD1. CDR1 and CDR2 (germline): SGHTA, FQGNSA. This CDR3 region has 16 residues. Trimming at V came to 5 bases and at J to 6 bases, leaving 11 bases not matched to a gene. Here the CDR3 DNA reads TGTGCCAGCAGCGGAGGCCCCCTGACAGGGGGCAATGAGCAGTTCTTC. As protein: CASSGGPLTGGNEQFF.

This chain joins TRBV20-1 and TRBJ2-3, with unresolved D. Germline CDR1 is DFQATT and CDR2 is SNEGSKA (reference sequence). V was shortened by 6 bases and J by 9 bases, with 7 bases between the two germline ends. The CDR3 loop spans 9 amino acids. For the CDR3, the DNA is TGCAGTGCCAAGTACACGCAGTATTTT. Its protein product is CSAKYTQYF.

The chain links TRBV12-3 or TRBV12-4 to TRBJ2-1; 11 nucleotides line up with TRBD2. V gave up 2 bases and J gave up 5 bases; unmatched junction bases: 8. The CDR3 is made up of 17 amino acids. The CDR3 DNA is TGTGCCAGCAGTTTACGACTAGCGGGAAAAAGGGACAATGAGCAGTTCTTC. Protein product: CASSLRLAGKRDNEQFF.

This clonotype appeared a few times. V and J are TRBV27 and TRBJ2-7; 11 bases line up with TRBD1. Germline lookup yields CDR1 MNHEY and CDR2 SMNVEV (reference sequence). The CDR3 is 15 residues long. V was clipped by 5 bases and J by 4 bases; unmatched bases: 7. The CDR3 reads CASSLSRDRGYEQYF. The CDR3 DNA follows: TGTGCCAGCAGTCTCAGCCGGGACAGGGGGTACGAGCAGTACTTC.

The chain joins TRBV29-1 to TRBJ1-1, with 10 bases that match TRBD1. Trimming removed 6 bases from V and 9 bases from J; junction bases left unmatched: 10. CDR1 is SQVTM, CDR2 ANQGSEA, per germline. This CDR3 comprises 13 residues. The CDR3 nucleotides read TGCAGCGTGTTCGGGACAGGGGATTCCCAAGCTTTCTTT. The encoded protein is CSVFGTGDSQAFF.

The genes are TRBV15 and TRBJ2-2, with a tentative D call TRBD1 (6 bases). V lost 5 bases, J lost 3 bases, and 10 bases lay in between. Germline V gene data show CDR1 as LNHNV and CDR2 as YYDKDF (reference sequence). There are 14 residues in the CDR3. This CDR3 is CATSGGSYTGELFF. DNA for the CDR3: TGTGCCACCAGCGGGGGCTCTTACACCGGGGAGCTGTTTTTT.

Of note for this clonotype: A read error may account for a junction end that differs from germline. The chain combines TRBV7-7 with TRBJ1-3; 9 bases line up with TRBD1. The CDR3 extends over 14 amino acids. Germline V gene sequence: CDR1 SSHAT, CDR2 FNYEAQ (reference sequence). CDR3 amino acids: CASSPGQGGNTIYF. The CDR3 DNA follows: TGTGCTAGCAGCCCGGGACAGGGTGGAAACACCATATATTTT.

The chain is built from TRBV7-8 and TRBJ2-7, with D perhaps matching TRBD1 (6 bases). Trimming stripped 5 bases from V and 2 bases from J, with 10 bases between. This CDR3 has 13 amino acids. Germline assignment: CDR1 SGHVS and CDR2 FQNEAQ. CDR3 amino acids: CASSATGPYEQYF. For the CDR3, the DNA is TGTGCCAGCAGCGCAACAGGGCCCTACGAGCAGTACTTC. Full variable domain (remainder filled in from reference TRBV7-8 and TRBJ2-7): GAGVSQSPRYKVAKRGQDVALRCDPISGHVSLFWYQQALGQGPEFLTYFQNEAQLDKSGLPSDRFFAERPEGSVSTLKIQRTQQEDSAVYLCASSATGPYEQYFGPGTRLTVT.

V gene TRBV20-1 combines with J gene TRBJ2-1, with D hard to call. V was trimmed by 5 bases and J by 6 bases, leaving 11 bases between them. Germline V gene lookup returns CDR1 DFQATT and CDR2 SNEGSKA (reference sequence). This CDR3 is built from 12 residues. The CDR3 is CSAPPGPNEQFF. CDR3 sequence (DNA): TGCAGTGCTCCCCCCGGGCCCAATGAGCAGTTCTTC.

This clonotype is a singleton in its sample. J is TRBJ2-1 and V is TRBV27, with 7 bases aligning to TRBD1. J lost 12 bases, V lost 4 bases, and 6 bases had no gene match. CDR1 is MNHEY and CDR2 is SMNVEV in the germline V gene (reference sequence). This CDR3 comprises 12 residues. The CDR3 sequence is CASSYRGFGQFF. CDR3 nucleotides: TGTGCCAGCAGTTACAGGGGTTTTGGGCAGTTCTTC.

This clonotype was picked up a small number of times. This chain links TRBV3-1 with TRBJ1-1; unclear D gene. The ends were cut back, 2 bases at V and 5 bases at J, with 12 bases in the middle. Germline CDR1 is LGHDT and CDR2 is YNNKEL (reference sequence). The CDR3 covers 14 residues. The CDR3 DNA sequence: TGTGCCAGCAGCCAATCCGGGAGGAGGACTGAAGCTTTCTTT. Translation gives CASSQSGRRTEAFF.

The sample holds a few counts of this clonotype. This chain's CDR3 is CASSLEGAQVEAFF. CDR3 DNA sequence: TGCGCCAGCAGCTTAGAAGGGGCGCAGGTTGAAGCTTTCTTT. The gene calls are TRBV5-1 and TRBJ1-1; D perhaps matches TRBD1 (5 bases). This CDR3 comprises 14 residues. CDR1 is SGHRS, CDR2 YFSETQ, per germline. V was shortened by 2 bases and J by 7 bases, with 15 bases between the two germline ends.

This clonotype was seen more than once but under ten times. This chain links TRBV6-2 or TRBV6-3 with TRBJ2-5, with D perhaps TRBD1 (6 bases). CDR1 is MNHEY and CDR2 is SVGEGT in the germline V gene. The CDR3 is 15 amino acids. V lost 7 bases and J lost 5, with 20 bases in between. The CDR3: CASTPPTGHLETQYF. As DNA, the CDR3 is TGTGCCAGCACCCCTCCCACAGGGCATCTGGAGACCCAGTACTTC.